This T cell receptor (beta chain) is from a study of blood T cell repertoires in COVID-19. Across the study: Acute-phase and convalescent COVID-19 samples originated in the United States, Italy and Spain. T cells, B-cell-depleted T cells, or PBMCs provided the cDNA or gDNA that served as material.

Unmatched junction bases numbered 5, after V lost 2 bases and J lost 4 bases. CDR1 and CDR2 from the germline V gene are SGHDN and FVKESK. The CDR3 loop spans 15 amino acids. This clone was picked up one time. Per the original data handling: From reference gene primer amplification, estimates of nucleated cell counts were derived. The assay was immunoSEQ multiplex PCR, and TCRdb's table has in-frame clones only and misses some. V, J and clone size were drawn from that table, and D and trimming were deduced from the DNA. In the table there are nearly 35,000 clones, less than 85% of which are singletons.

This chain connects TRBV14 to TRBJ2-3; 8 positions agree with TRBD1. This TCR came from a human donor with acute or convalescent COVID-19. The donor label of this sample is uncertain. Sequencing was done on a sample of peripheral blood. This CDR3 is CASSQRQGTADTQYF. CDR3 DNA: TGTGCCAGCAGCCAACGACAGGGGACAGCAGATACGCAGTATTTT.